This T cell receptor beta chain comes out of a study of identical twins. This clonotype was observed at least ten times. The antigen is not known. Healthy Caucasians made up all donors. TCRdb recomputed calls from the 5' RACE reads with MiXCR, one row per CDR3 protein. Here the sample spans over 200,000 distinct CDR3 sequences, about 10% being singletons. Whole-study findings and limits: Memory repertoires lacked the insertion deficit that abundant cord blood beta clonotypes showed.

The material sequenced was memory T cells sorted from blood. This sequence originates from a man in his fifties in good health.

CDR3 amino acids: CASSEWGTGDTGELFF. The DNA of the CDR3 is TGTGCCAGCAGTGAATGGGGGACAGGGGACACCGGGGAGCTGTTTTTT. This sequence joins TRBV25-1 and TRBJ2-2; 10 bases line up with TRBD1. Germline CDR1 reads MGHDK; CDR2 reads SYGVNS. This CDR3 has 16 residues. The junction had 2 bases not matched to a gene; V was cut back by 1 base and J by 3 bases.